Listed here is a single T cell receptor (beta chain). What it binds is unknown. The data belong to a study of monozygotic twins with inflammatory bowel disease. Notes on the study in general: IBD patients shared fewer clonotypes with other individuals than healthy twins, especially patients with disease activity signs.

Per individual sample, eight separate reactions were used to make cDNA. Incorporation of UMIs carrying a 6-nucleotide sample barcode was performed by template switching. TCRdb re-called the 5' RACE reads and catalogs CDR3 proteins one per entry, DNA excluded. Reported are fewer than 450,000 distinct CDR3 sequences; the ten largest clones contain 2% to 3%. The CDR3 has 17 amino acids. Per donor, over 2 ml of blood was collected and frozen. This sequence was found in a human donor with ulcerative colitis or Crohn's disease, or a healthy co-twin of an affected twin (not recorded which). The chain links TRBV12-3 or TRBV12-4 to TRBJ1-5. The sequenced sample consisted of blood. CDR3 loop: CASSLGWENMGNQPQHF.